Only a few counts were recorded for the clone carrying this T cell receptor beta chain. Trimming left V 1 base short and J 3 bases short, with 19 bases between. Germline CDR1 reads KGHSH; CDR2 reads LQKENI. This CDR3 spans 19 amino acids. It was with a sample-barcoded 5' primer and a J-beta primer mix that a second PCR of roughly 7 to 12 cycles was run. TCRdb re-called the 5' RACE reads through MiXCR, storing one row per CDR3 protein. This table has 870,000 or so distinct CDR3 sequences, around 28% appearing once. This record belongs to a study of blood T cells in healthy people across ages. This sequence joins TRBV18 and TRBJ2-6; the D gene is possibly TRBD1 (8 bases). The sample was blood. The clonotype was recovered from a woman aged 80 or older in good health. The DNA for the CDR3 is TGTGCCAGCTCACCACGAATGACAGGGGAGGGCGGTGGGGCCAACGTCCTGACTTTC. This translates into CASSPRMTGEGGGANVLTF.